The T cell receptor beta chain under discussion was sequenced for a study of shared clonotypes between healthy human individuals. Study background: Donors consisted of two women and three men between 18 and 49. Study-level findings and limits: When compared with the clonotypes that were shared by all four sorted-subset donors, the non-shared clonotypes turned out to have lower generation probabilities.

To note about this clone: Its antigen remains unidentified.

CD45RO-negative CD8 cells positively selected for CCR7 made up the naive population, which excluded terminally differentiated effector memory CD45RA+ cells. Within Nashville, Tennessee resided all donors, each a Caucasian adult. With V trimmed by 4 bases and J by 0 bases, 6 bases remained unmatched. The CDR3 extends over 16 amino acids. Germline V gene sequence: CDR1 MNHEY, CDR2 SMNVEV (reference sequence). The assay was immunoSEQ multiplex PCR, and TCRdb's table has in-frame clones only and misses some. The sample records about 2.1 million clones, about 94% being singletons. The source is a man younger than 30 in good health. Some clones in this sample may be carry-over from other donors' samples. V usage is TRBV27 and J usage is TRBJ1-1; 9 positions agree with TRBD1. Material: naive CD8+ T cells from PBMCs. In DNA, the CDR3 is TGTGCCAGCAGTTCTCGGACAGGGGCCTTGAACACTGAAGCTTTCTTT. It codes for CASSSRTGALNTEAFF.